These T cell receptor beta chains were read from a single sample in a study of shared clonotypes between healthy human individuals. TCRdb keeps only in-frame clones here, not all; method: immunoSEQ multiplex PCR. Here the sample spans about 670,000 clones, 72% being singletons. The source material was memory CD4+ T cells sorted from blood. The receptors originated from a woman in her 30s in good health. The CDR3 runs from the conserved cysteine through the conserved F or W. D genes are given only for firm matches. Clone sizes are given selectively: once, few, many, or a class where the clone is expanded.

>TRBV18|TRBJ1-4|-|-
CASSLDLTNEKLFF
TGTGCCAGCTCACTTGATTTAACTAATGAAAAACTGTTTTTT
>TRBV5-1|TRBJ2-7|TRBD2|-
CASSLGRGRPYEQYF
TGCGCCAGCAGCCTAGGGAGGGGAAGACCCTACGAGCAGTACTTC
>TRBV6-4|TRBJ2-1|TRBD2|-
CASSELAGPYHEQFF
TGTGCCAGCAGTGAGTTAGCGGGGCCCTACCATGAGCAGTTCTTC
>TRBV6-1|TRBJ1-3|-|-
CASNSFSGNTIYF
TGTGCCAGTAACTCATTCTCTGGAAACACCATATATTTT
>TRBV7-2|TRBJ2-7|TRBD2|-
CASSMQLAGAGEQYF
TGTGCCAGCAGCATGCAGCTAGCGGGAGCCGGAGAGCAGTACTTC
>TRBV6-5|TRBJ2-7|-|-
CASSYRGYEQYF
TGTGCCAGCAGTTACCGGGGGTACGAGCAGTACTTC
>TRBV28|TRBJ2-2|-|-
CASSLDLNTGELFF
TGTGCCAGCAGTTTGGACTTAAACACCGGGGAGCTGTTTTTT
>TRBV25-1|TRBJ2-7|TRBD1|-
CASTPGQGNIEQYF
TGTGCCAGCACTCCGGGACAGGGAAATATCGAGCAGTACTTC
>TRBV2|TRBJ2-3|TRBD2|-
CASTLGGRGPYTQYF
TGTGCCAGCACGTTGGGCGGGAGAGGTCCATATACGCAGTATTTT
>TRBV9|TRBJ1-1|TRBD1|-
CASSPTGRTNTEAFF
TGTGCCAGCAGCCCGACAGGGAGAACGAACACTGAAGCTTTCTTT
>TRBV5-1|TRBJ2-5|TRBD2|-
CASSRREGQETQYF
TGCGCCAGCAGCAGGAGGGAGGGACAAGAGACCCAGTACTTC
>TRBV7-8|TRBJ2-1|TRBD2|-
CASSRAGGSYNEQFF
TGTGCCAGCAGCCGGGCGGGAGGGTCCTACAATGAGCAGTTCTTC
>TRBV5-8|TRBJ2-1|TRBD2|-
CASSWTSGRYNEQFF
TGTGCCAGCAGCTGGACTAGCGGGAGATACAATGAGCAGTTCTTC
>TRBV29-1|TRBJ2-3|-|few
CSVEDPRLATNSTDTQYF
TGCAGCGTTGAAGATCCCAGGCTAGCTACTAATTCCACAGATACGCAGTATTTT
>TRBV5-1|TRBJ2-7|-|-
CASSLAGGGTLTYEQYF
TGCGCCAGCAGCTTGGCCGGAGGGGGCACTCTGACCTACGAGCAGTACTTC
>TRBV6-4|TRBJ2-3|-|few
CASSDRQSTDTQYF
TGTGCCAGCAGTGACAGGCAGAGCACAGATACGCAGTATTTT
>TRBV2|TRBJ1-1|-|-
CASNPRTANTEAFF
TGTGCCAGCAACCCCCGGACAGCGAACACTGAAGCTTTCTTT
>TRBV28|TRBJ2-7|-|-
CASTTGFEQYF
TGTGCCAGCACCACCGGGTTTGAGCAGTACTTC
>TRBV5-1|TRBJ2-3|TRBD2|-
CASSLRAGGLDTQYF
TGCGCCAGCAGCTTGAGAGCGGGAGGGTTAGATACGCAGTATTTT
>TRBV2|TRBJ2-6|TRBD1|-
CASFPRWTGGFFGANVLTF
TGTGCCAGCTTTCCCCGCTGGACAGGGGGTTTTTTTGGGGCCAACGTCCTGACTTTC
>TRBV5-1|TRBJ2-5|TRBD1|-
CASSVGQGGIGTQYF
TGCGCCAGCAGCGTCGGACAGGGCGGGATCGGGACCCAGTACTTC
>TRBV7-8|TRBJ1-1|-|-
CASSLTGAGDTEAFF
TGTGCCAGCAGCTTGACGGGGGCTGGAGACACTGAAGCTTTCTTT
>TRBV6-6|TRBJ1-5|TRBD1|-
CASSYGQGGNQPQHF
TGTGCCAGCAGTTATGGACAGGGCGGCAATCAGCCCCAGCATTTT
>TRBV28|TRBJ1-4|-|many
CASSFWGRTTNEKLFF
TGTGCCAGCAGTTTTTGGGGTCGAACAACTAATGAAAAACTGTTTTTT
>TRBV7-9|TRBJ2-1|TRBD2|-
CASSLNSGSIDEQFF
TGTGCCAGCAGCTTAAATAGCGGGAGCATCGATGAGCAGTTCTTC
>TRBV5-1|TRBJ1-2|-|-
CASRPDSTYGYTF
TGCGCCAGCAGACCGGACAGTACCTATGGCTACACCTTC
>TRBV4-2|TRBJ1-4|-|-
CASSQGGPNEKLFF
TGTGCCAGCAGCCAAGGGGGTCCGAATGAAAAACTGTTTTTT
>TRBV18|TRBJ2-1|-|few
CASSLLPGVSYNEQFF
TGTGCCAGCTCGCTTTTACCGGGGGTTTCCTACAATGAGCAGTTCTTC
>TRBV10-2|TRBJ2-7|-|-
CASSDRTGSSYEQYF
TGCGCCAGCAGTGATAGAACCGGGAGCTCCTACGAGCAGTACTTC
>TRBV5-8|TRBJ1-2|-|-
CASSFRASGYTF
TGTGCCAGCAGCTTCCGGGCCTCGGGCTACACCTTC
>TRBV30|TRBJ1-5|-|-
CAWSVWAGEQPQHF
TGTGCCTGGAGTGTATGGGCAGGGGAACAGCCCCAGCATTTT
>TRBV7-9|TRBJ2-7|-|-
CASSTTGKAEQYF
TGTGCCAGCAGCACGACAGGCAAGGCCGAGCAGTACTTC
>TRBV28|TRBJ1-5|TRBD1|-
CASIQGQEYQPQHF
TGTGCCAGCATACAAGGACAGGAGTATCAGCCCCAGCATTTT
>TRBV6-5|TRBJ2-7|TRBD1|-
CASRTGTAYEQYF
TGTGCCAGCAGAACCGGGACAGCTTACGAGCAGTACTTC
>TRBV15|TRBJ2-7|-|-
CATSKGMGVIEQYF
TGTGCCACCAGTAAAGGCATGGGGGTAATCGAGCAGTACTTC
>TRBV28|TRBJ1-3|-|few
CASRGPGSGNTIYF
TGTGCCAGCAGGGGCCCAGGATCTGGAAACACCATATATTTT
>TRBV19|TRBJ2-2|-|-
CASSLSQRNTGELFF
TGTGCCAGTAGTCTCTCACAGAGGAACACCGGGGAGCTGTTTTTT
>TRBV28|TRBJ1-3|-|-
CASSLNGLRGRNTIYF
TGTGCCAGCAGTTTAAACGGCCTAAGGGGTAGAAACACCATATATTTT
>TRBV28|TRBJ2-1|-|-
CASSLQFLSSYNEQFF
TGTGCCAGCAGTTTACAGTTCCTAAGCTCCTACAATGAGCAGTTCTTC
>TRBV18|TRBJ1-1|-|-
CASSPPLDTEAFF
TGTGCCAGCTCACCCCCCCTGGACACTGAAGCTTTCTTT
>TRBV19|TRBJ1-5|TRBD1|-
CASSKDRVNQPQHF
TGTGCCAGTAGTAAGGACAGGGTCAATCAGCCCCAGCATTTT
>TRBV11-2|TRBJ2-7|-|-
CASRHREYEQYF
TGTGCCAGCAGACACAGGGAATACGAGCAGTACTTC
>TRBV27|TRBJ2-7|-|-
CASNQRDRNYEQYF
TGTGCCAGCAACCAAAGGGACCGAAACTACGAGCAGTACTTC
>TRBV28|TRBJ2-7|-|-
CASLSPPIYEQYF
TGTGCCAGTTTGTCCCCACCCATTTACGAGCAGTACTTC
>TRBV7-9|TRBJ2-1|-|-
CASSFFTTASRGYNEQFF
TGTGCCAGCAGCTTTTTTACCACTGCCAGCAGGGGCTACAATGAGCAGTTCTTC
>TRBV5-4|TRBJ2-5|TRBD2|-
CASSLPSGSQETQYF
TGTGCCAGCAGCTTACCTAGCGGGAGTCAAGAGACCCAGTACTTC
>TRBV19|TRBJ1-5|-|-
CASSILDNRNQPQHF
TGTGCCAGTAGTATTCTGGACAATCGCAATCAGCCCCAGCATTTT
>TRBV10-3|TRBJ2-5|-|-
CAISEVEDETQYF
TGTGCCATCAGCGAGGTCGAGGATGAGACCCAGTACTTC
>TRBV5-1|TRBJ1-2|-|-
CASSSPGQEWGYTF
TGCGCCAGCAGCTCCCCGGGCCAGGAGTGGGGCTACACCTTC
>TRBV28|TRBJ1-5|TRBD1|-
CASSLFSGGGYQPQHF
TGTGCCAGCAGTTTATTTTCAGGGGGCGGTTATCAGCCCCAGCATTTT
>TRBV20-1|TRBJ2-7|-|-
CSARDHSEQYF
TGCAGTGCTAGAGATCACAGCGAGCAGTACTTC
>TRBV10-1|TRBJ1-2|TRBD1|-
CASSEGTGANYGYTF
TGCGCCAGCAGCGAAGGGACAGGGGCTAACTATGGCTACACCTTC
>TRBV29-1|TRBJ2-1|-|-
CSVPLGWSSYNEQFF
TGCAGCGTTCCCCTCGGGTGGAGCTCCTACAATGAGCAGTTCTTC